This TCR beta chain was captured by sequencing in a study of CD8+ T cells in alopecia areata. Whole-study results and caveats: A great number of expanded lesional clones endured in scalp and blood during tofacitinib.

Only a few counts were recorded for this clone. Antigen unknown. The CDR3 consists of 16 residues. V lost 4 bases, J lost 0 bases, and 15 bases lay in between. The germline V gene has CDR1 MGHRA and CDR2 YSYEKL. cDNA prepared by RNA extraction and subsequent reverse transcription served as the template for sequencing. Data came from immunoSEQ multiplex PCR; TCRdb stores just in-frame clones and leaves some out. Altogether roughly 230,000 clones are present, around 43% being singletons, with the ten largest covering over 2.5%. Stated treatment: oral pan-JAK inhibitor, 5-10 mg twice daily. The chain is built from TRBV4-1 and TRBJ1-1, with D perhaps matching TRBD1 (6 bases). The starting material was CD4+ T cells sorted from blood, obtained at approximately week 36, from a patient treated with tofacitinib. The receptor was derived from a human donor with alopecia areata. CDR3 DNA: TGCGCCAGCAGCCGAGACCGGGACACCATGAACACTGAAGCTTTCTTT. This gives the protein CASSRDRDTMNTEAFF.